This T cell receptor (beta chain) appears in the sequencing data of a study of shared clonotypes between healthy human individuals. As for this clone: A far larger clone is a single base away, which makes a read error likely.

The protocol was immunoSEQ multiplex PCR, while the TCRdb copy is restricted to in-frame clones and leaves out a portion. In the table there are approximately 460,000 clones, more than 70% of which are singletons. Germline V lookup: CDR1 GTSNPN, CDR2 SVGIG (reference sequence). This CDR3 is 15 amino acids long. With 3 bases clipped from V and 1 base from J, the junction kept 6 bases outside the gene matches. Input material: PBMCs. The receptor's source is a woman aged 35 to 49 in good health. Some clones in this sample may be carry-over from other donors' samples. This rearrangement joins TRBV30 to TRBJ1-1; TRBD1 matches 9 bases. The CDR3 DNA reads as TGTGCCTGGAGCGCAGGACAGGGGACGAACACTGAAGCTTTCTTT. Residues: CAWSAGQGTNTEAFF.